This T cell receptor beta chain was retrieved from a study of control samples from healthy donors and cancer patients. The repertoire was sequenced with immunoSEQ multiplex PCR; TCRdb's copy has only in-frame clones and lacks some. The data show 40,000 to 45,000 clones, over 65% seen once. Germline V gene data show CDR1 as LNHNV and CDR2 as YYDKDF (reference sequence). CDR3 length: 16 amino acids. Deletions cut 1 base from V and 0 bases from J, with 9 bases between. The source is a male donor with melanoma. The specimen sequenced was formalin-fixed, paraffin-embedded tissue. This chain connects TRBV15 to TRBJ2-2; D is unresolved. The CDR3 nucleotides read TGTGCCACCAGCAGAGGAACGTTCGCGAACACCGGGGAGCTGTTTTTT. It yields the protein CATSRGTFANTGELFF.